Given below is one T cell receptor beta chain in context. Antigen: not known. The CDR3 is 17 residues long. Germline values: CDR1 MNHNS, CDR2 SASEGT. J gave up 4 bases and V 5 bases, and 11 bases lay outside the gene matches. The time point is: blood at routine non-recurrence follow-up after resection. This sample was taken from a study of spatial heterogeneity in lung cancer. Across the study: The cohort: 70 to 75 early-stage, untreated non-small cell lung cancer patients.

TCRdb reanalysed the 5' RACE reads using MiXCR and keeps one entry per CDR3 protein. The data show 42,000 or so distinct CDR3 sequences, roughly a tenth seen once. Findings and limits, study-wide: Blood carried ubiquitous expanded tumor TCRs more at resection than follow-up.

Specimen: PBMCs, collected at follow-up. V usage is TRBV6-1 and J usage is TRBJ2-3, with 11 bases identical to TRBD1. This TCR came from a female donor with early-stage non-small cell lung cancer. CDR3 in DNA: TGTGCCAGCAGTTTACATGGACAGGGGGCGTCCGCAGATACGCAGTATTTT. It encodes CASSLHGQGASADTQYF.